This T cell receptor (beta chain) came from a study of blood T cell repertoires in COVID-19. Across the study: There were acute and convalescent COVID-19 samples, and they came from the United States, Italy and Spain.

This clone was detected only a few times. The data were produced by immunoSEQ multiplex PCR, yet TCRdb's version contains in-frame clones alone and is incomplete. The sample comprises roughly 410,000 clones, around 87% of which are singletons, and under 3% rests with the top ten. This CDR3 is 14 amino acids long. The J segment lost 6 bases and the V segment lost 3 bases, leaving 6 bases of the junction unmatched. Germline V lookup: CDR1 SGHRS, CDR2 YFSETQ. Patients of the Seattle cohort, enrolled during active infection, were followed longitudinally. The chain recombines TRBV5-1 with TRBJ1-2; TRBD1 agrees at 9 bases. The sequence was obtained from a woman aged 60-75 years with COVID-19, enrolled during active disease. Specimen: peripheral blood. The chain's CDR3 is CASSWGQGFDGYTF. In DNA form, the CDR3 reads TGCGCCAGCAGCTGGGGACAGGGATTCGATGGCTACACCTTC.